This section outlines one TCR beta chain sequence together with its context. CD45RO-negative, CCR7-selected cells formed the naive CD8 fraction, which excluded terminally differentiated effector memory CD45RA+ cells. The entry originates in a study of shared clonotypes between healthy human individuals. Data came from immunoSEQ multiplex PCR; TCRdb stores just in-frame clones and leaves some out. The data hold roughly 770,000 clones, with about 97% observed a single time. The specimen sequenced was naive CD8+ T cells sorted from blood. The clonotype was recovered from a man aged 25 to 45 in good health.

The CDR3 sequence is CASSLSGSEQYF. For the CDR3, the DNA is TGTGCCAGCAGCTTATCCGGGTCAGAGCAGTACTTC. The chain uses TRBV7-9 and TRBJ2-7; D remains ambiguous. Germline CDR1 reads SEHNR; CDR2 reads FQNEAQ (reference sequence). CDR3 length: 12 amino acids. The V and J ends lost 2 bases and 7 bases respectively, with 9 bases between them.